This entry lists 32 T cell receptor beta chains sequenced from one sample in a study of shared clonotypes between healthy human individuals. Data came from immunoSEQ multiplex PCR; TCRdb stores just in-frame clones and leaves some out. The sample records roughly 1 million clones, around 82% being singletons. Sequencing input: memory CD4+ T cells from PBMCs. The subset was: CD45RA-negative fraction. Receptors were obtained from a young man in good health. Some clones in this sample may be carry-over from other donors' samples.

The chain has TRBV19 and TRBJ2-7; D perhaps matches TRBD2 (5 bases). This CDR3 has 12 amino acids. Germline CDR1 is LNHDA and CDR2 is SQIVND (reference sequence). V was clipped by 8 bases and J by 3 bases, with 11 bases between them. The CDR3 loop reads CASGEGNYEQYF. CDR3 coding DNA: TGTGCCAGTGGAGAGGGTAACTACGAGCAGTACTTC.

This chain joins TRBV5-1 and TRBJ1-1; D gene ambiguous. The CDR3 extends over 15 amino acids. Germline loops: CDR1 SGHRS, CDR2 YFSETQ. V dropped 0 bases and J dropped 0 bases, with 9 bases sitting between them. DNA of the CDR3: TGCGCCAGCAGCTTGGCTCCAATCATGAACACTGAAGCTTTCTTT. Amino acids: CASSLAPIMNTEAFF.

A word on this clone: One end of the junction does not line up with germline, which may come from a read error. This rearrangement joins TRBV28 to TRBJ2-1; no firm D call. The CDR3 sequence is 15 residues long. CDR1 and CDR2 from the germline V gene are MDHEN and SYDVKM. The CDR3 region is CASTLPGGSHNEQFF. The CDR3 DNA follows: TGTGCCAGCACCCTGCCAGGCGGCTCCCACAATGAGCAGTTCTTC.

Turning to this clone: This sample includes further DNA sequences coding for the same CDR3. The chain has TRBV7-2 and TRBJ2-7; 10 bases line up with TRBD1. This CDR3 comprises 14 residues. Germline CDR1 reads SGHTA; CDR2 reads FQGNSA. Trimming took 4 bases from V and 4 from J; bases not matched to a gene: 4. CDR3 region: CASSSTGGPYEQYF. In nucleotides, the CDR3 is TGTGCCAGCAGCTCGACAGGGGGCCCATACGAGCAGTACTTC.

Comment on this clone: Within the sample, other DNA sequences also encode this same CDR3. The chain recombines TRBV9 with TRBJ2-3; D unclear. With 7 bases removed from V and 0 bases from J, the gap between germline ends came to 9 bases. The CDR3 runs 13 residues. The germline V gene has CDR1 SGDLS and CDR2 YYNGEE. The CDR3 loop is CASSDPSTDTQYF. CDR3 nucleotide sequence: TGTGCCAGCTCGGACCCTAGCACAGATACGCAGTATTTT.

This clone was counted once. The V and J genes are TRBV28 and TRBJ1-2; D is unclear. Trimming took off 5 bases at V and 0 bases at J, with 16 bases between the two ends. The CDR3 contains 16 residues. Germline V CDR1 and CDR2: MDHEN, SYDVKM. The CDR3 protein is CASSPMRYGANYGYTF. In nucleotides, the CDR3 is TGTGCCAGCAGTCCTATGCGGTACGGTGCTAACTATGGCTACACCTTC.

The chain combines TRBV7-9 with TRBJ2-3, with a tentative D call TRBD2 (6 bases). Trimming left V 7 bases short and J 2 bases short, with 13 bases between. CDR1 SEHNR and CDR2 FQNEAQ come from the germline V gene (reference sequence). The CDR3 is 14 amino acids. The CDR3 DNA reads TGTGCCAGCACCCCTTGGGAGGACACAGATACGCAGTATTTT. It codes for CASTPWEDTDTQYF. The entire variable domain, with the rest obtained from reference TRBV7-9 and TRBJ2-3, is as follows: DTGVSQNPRHKITKRGQNVTFRCDPISEHNRLYWYRQTLGQGPEFLTYFQNEAQLEKSRLLSDRFSAERPKGSFSTLEIQRTEQGDSAMYLCASTPWEDTDTQYFGPGTRLTVL.

This clone was observed at least ten times. The J gene is TRBJ2-1, the V gene TRBV2; the match to TRBD2 covers 11 bases. The length of the CDR3 is 12 residues. V lost 8 bases to trimming and J lost 6 bases; unmatched junction nucleotides: 0. Germline CDR1 reads SNHLY; CDR2 reads FYNNEI. CDR3 residues: CASGTSGNEQFF. As DNA, the CDR3 is TGTGCCAGCGGGACTAGCGGCAATGAGCAGTTCTTC.

The gene calls are TRBV11-2 and TRBJ2-4; D not certain. CDR1 and CDR2 (germline): SGHAT, FQNNGV. The CDR3 runs to 15 residues. Trimming cost V 2 bases and J 5 bases, with 13 bases left between them. The CDR3 DNA reads TGTGCCAGCAGCTTAAAATCCGCCTCCCAAAACATTCAGTACTTC. This translates into CASSLKSASQNIQYF.

J is TRBJ2-7 and V is TRBV7-9; 7 bases agree with TRBD1. The V and J ends lost 6 bases and 0 bases, in that order; junction bases with no gene match: 8. CDR3 length equals 15 residues. Germline V gene sequence: CDR1 SEHNR, CDR2 FQNEAQ (reference sequence). The CDR3 spells CASRPLGQDSYEQYF. Here the CDR3 DNA reads TGTGCCAGCAGACCTTTAGGACAGGACTCCTACGAGCAGTACTTC.

The V gene is TRBV10-1, the J gene TRBJ2-1; D is ambiguous. CDR3 length equals 13 residues. The V gene's germline CDR1 is WNHNN and CDR2 SYGVQD (reference sequence). Trimming removed 8 bases at V and 3 bases at J, with 11 bases between. DNA for the CDR3: TGCGCCAGCCTATTGGACCTCTACAATGAGCAGTTCTTC. Translating gives CASLLDLYNEQFF.

J is TRBJ2-1 and V is TRBV5-4, with D possibly matching TRBD1 (6 bases). Trimming took 4 bases from V and 9 from J, leaving 14 bases between them. Germline V CDR1 and CDR2: SGHNT, YYREEE (reference sequence). This CDR3 is built from 13 residues. The DNA for the CDR3 is TGTGCCAGCAGCGGAGCAGGGGTAATTGAGCAGTTCTTC. Translation gives CASSGAGVIEQFF.

The chain is built from TRBV11-2 and TRBJ2-4; D is perhaps TRBD2 (5 bases). V was trimmed by 1 base and J by 8 bases, leaving 15 bases between them. The CDR3 runs to 15 residues. Germline CDR1 is SGHAT and CDR2 is FQNNGV. The CDR3 nucleotides read TGTGCCAGCAGCTTAGTAGCGCACCCCCAGGACATTCAGTACTTC. Translated, it gives CASSLVAHPQDIQYF.

This clone showed up just a few times. The chain couples TRBV10-3 to TRBJ1-2; no definite D call. V was clipped by 4 bases and J by 8 bases, with 26 bases between them. Germline values: CDR1 ENHRY, CDR2 SYGVKD. The CDR3 totals 17 residues. The CDR3 DNA follows: TGTGCCATCAGTGGAGAGCTCCTCTGGCTCCCGGAATACGGCTACACCTTC. It translates to CAISGELLWLPEYGYTF.

The genes are TRBV15 and TRBJ2-7; no firm D call. CDR1 and CDR2 (germline): LNHNV, YYDKDF (reference sequence). The V end lost 0 bases, the J end lost 7 bases, and 13 bases lay between the germline ends. The CDR3 runs 14 residues. The CDR3 nucleotides are TGTGCCACCAGCAGAGAACACATTTTACAGGAGCAGTACTTC. Amino acid sequence: CATSREHILQEQYF.

CDR3 coding DNA: TGTGCCAGCAGTGGTCCCACAGGCGAGCGGGAGATTAACGGGGAGCTGTTTTTT. Protein sequence: CASSGPTGEREINGELFF. The chain has TRBV2 and TRBJ2-2; TRBD2 matches 8 bases. This CDR3 has 18 amino acids. Germline CDR1 SNHLY, CDR2 FYNNEI. V dropped 4 bases and J dropped 7; count of bases not matched to a gene: 17.

V and J are TRBV5-5 and TRBJ1-3, with 10 bases matching TRBD1. This CDR3 spans 16 amino acids. V shed 5 bases, J shed 0 bases, and the junction held 5 bases outside the gene matches. CDR1 and CDR2 from the germline V gene are SGHKS and YYEKEE (reference sequence). The CDR3 nucleotides read TGTGCCAGCAGAAAGGGGACAGGGGACTCTGGAAACACCATATATTTT. Amino acids: CASRKGTGDSGNTIYF. Full variable domain (rest looked up from reference TRBV5-5 and TRBJ1-3): DAGVTQSPTHLIKTRGQQVTLRCSPISGHKSVSWYQQVLGQGPQFIFQYYEKEERGRGNFPDRFSARQFPNYSSELNVNALLLGDSALYLCASRKGTGDSGNTIYFGEGSWLTVV.

Only a few counts were recorded for this clone. The J gene is TRBJ2-7, the V gene TRBV11-2; 10 bases agree with TRBD1. Germline CDR1 SGHAT, CDR2 FQNNGV. After removal of 5 bases from V and 6 bases from J, the junction contained 10 bases not matched to a gene. The CDR3 has 15 amino acids. The CDR3 spells CASSPRRQGAGEQYF. CDR3 coding DNA: TGTGCCAGCAGCCCAAGGAGACAGGGGGCGGGCGAGCAGTACTTC.

The rearrangement links TRBV19 to TRBJ1-2; D gene unclear. The CDR3 length is 14 residues. Germline loops: CDR1 LNHDA, CDR2 SQIVND (reference sequence). Deletions cut 6 bases from V and 7 bases from J, with 18 bases between. CDR3 in amino acids: CASRREGSSPGYTF. CDR3 in DNA: TGTGCCAGTAGACGAGAAGGGAGCAGCCCTGGCTACACCTTC.

The chain uses TRBV7-9 and TRBJ2-5, with D possibly TRBD1 on 5 matching bases. In germline, CDR1 is SEHNR, CDR2 FQNEAQ (reference sequence). V dropped 6 bases and J dropped 5 bases, with 16 bases sitting between them. The CDR3 is 14 residues long. The CDR3 protein is CASRGTGAWETQYF. In nucleotides, the CDR3 is TGTGCCAGCAGAGGTACAGGTGCGTGGGAGACCCAGTACTTC. Using reference TRBV7-9 and TRBJ2-5 for the parts outside the CDR3, the full variable domain is DTGVSQNPRHKITKRGQNVTFRCDPISEHNRLYWYRQTLGQGPEFLTYFQNEAQLEKSRLLSDRFSAERPKGSFSTLEIQRTEQGDSAMYLCASRGTGAWETQYFGPGTRLLVL.

The rearrangement uses TRBV5-6 and TRBJ1-1; 7 bases agree with TRBD1. CDR1 and CDR2 (germline): SGHDT, YYEEEE. V was clipped by 2 bases and J by 0 bases; unmatched bases: 1. CDR3 length: 14 amino acids. The DNA for the CDR3 is TGTGCCAGCAGCTTCACAGGGGTGAACACTGAAGCTTTCTTT. Protein sequence: CASSFTGVNTEAFF. The full variable domain, completed using reference TRBV5-6 and TRBJ1-1, is DAGVTQSPTHLIKTRGQQVTLRCSPKSGHDTVSWYQQALGQGPQFIFQYYEEEERQRGNFPDRFSGHQFPNYSSELNVNALLLGDSALYLCASSFTGVNTEAFFGQGTRLTVV.

On this clone: Additional DNA sequences in this sample encode the identical CDR3. This chain joins TRBV11-3 and TRBJ1-3; D gene unclear. CDR3 size: 13 residues. Germline lookup yields CDR1 SGHNT and CDR2 YENEEA. Trimming cost V 0 bases and J 5 bases, with 5 bases left between them. The CDR3 DNA reads TGTGCCAGCAGCTTAGATTCACGAAACACCATATATTTT. It translates to CASSLDSRNTIYF. Variable domain in full (rest from reference TRBV11-3 and TRBJ1-3): EAGVVQSPRYKIIEKKQPVAFWCNPISGHNTLYWYLQNLGQGPELLIRYENEEAVDDSQLPKDRFSAERLKGVDSTLKIQPAELGDSAVYLCASSLDSRNTIYFGEGSWLTVV.

The chain links TRBV5-1 to TRBJ2-1; 7 positions agree with TRBD2. Germline V lookup: CDR1 SGHRS, CDR2 YFSETQ. The trim removed 6 bases at V and 0 bases at J, leaving 15 bases unmatched. CDR3 length: 18 amino acids. The CDR3 region has the DNA TGCGCCAGCACTGGGAAGGGGAGCGGGATGAGCTCCTACAATGAGCAGTTCTTC. This codes for CASTGKGSGMSSYNEQFF.

V usage is TRBV5-1 and J usage is TRBJ2-2; tentative D call: TRBD1 (6 bases). V was shortened by 4 bases and J by 2 bases, with 15 bases between the two germline ends. The germline gives CDR1 SGHRS, CDR2 YFSETQ. The CDR3 spans 16 residues. CDR3: CASSPLTDSNTGELFF. For the CDR3, the DNA is TGCGCCAGCAGCCCCTTAACGGACAGCAACACCGGGGAGCTGTTTTTT.

CDR3 coding DNA: TGTGCCAGCAGTTTAGTTCGCCAGATCAGCTCCTACAATGAGCAGTTCTTC. Amino acid sequence: CASSLVRQISSYNEQFF. The chain combines TRBV28 with TRBJ2-1; D uncertain. V was cut by 2 bases and J by 0 bases, with 14 bases left in between. Per germline, CDR1 MDHEN and CDR2 SYDVKM. This CDR3 is 17 amino acids long.

V usage is TRBV4-2 and J usage is TRBJ2-2; unclear D gene. There are 16 residues in the CDR3. V lost 3 bases to trimming and J lost 0 bases, with 11 bases between them. Germline-derived CDR1 and CDR2 are LGHNA and YNFKEQ. As DNA, the CDR3 is TGTGCCAGCAGCCATCAAGCCGCCGCGAACACCGGGGAGCTGTTTTTT. Translated: CASSHQAAANTGELFF.

This clone was counted between two and nine times. This sequence joins TRBV9 and TRBJ1-1; 7 bases agree with TRBD1. Germline-derived CDR1 and CDR2 are SGDLS and YYNGEE. The CDR3 length is 17 residues. J lost 5 bases, V lost 3 bases, and 16 bases had no gene match. DNA of the CDR3: TGTGCCAGCAGCGCCTTATTACAGAGGGGGCGAGGTACTGAAGCTTTCTTT. This codes for CASSALLQRGRGTEAFF.

The J gene is TRBJ2-7, the V gene TRBV11-2; 7 nucleotides match TRBD1. The V gene end was trimmed by 5 bases and the J gene end by 2 bases; junction bases not matched to a gene: 3. Germline-derived CDR1 and CDR2 are SGHAT and FQNNGV. CDR3 length: 13 amino acids. This chain's CDR3 is CASSNTGAYEQYF. The CDR3 DNA follows: TGTGCCAGCAGCAACACAGGGGCCTACGAGCAGTACTTC.

CDR3 coding DNA: TGTGCCACCAGCAGAGACGGAGGGCCCCGGGGTGAGCAGTTCTTC. Translating it yields CATSRDGGPRGEQFF. The rearrangement uses TRBV15 and TRBJ2-1, with a weak D call TRBD2 (6 bases). The CDR3 has 15 amino acids. V lost 0 bases and J 9 bases, leaving 15 bases between the germline ends. Germline lookup yields CDR1 LNHNV and CDR2 YYDKDF (reference sequence).

This clone came up once. The chain employs TRBV5-1 and TRBJ1-1; possible D gene TRBD1, 5 bases. This CDR3 region has 14 residues. The germline gives CDR1 SGHRS, CDR2 YFSETQ. V lost 3 bases to trimming and J lost 3 bases, with 12 bases between them. DNA of the CDR3: TGCGCCAGCAGCTCTTCCGGGACGCACACTGAAGCTTTCTTT. Translated, it gives CASSSSGTHTEAFF.

This chain joins TRBV2 and TRBJ1-1; D is uncertain. In germline, CDR1 is SNHLY, CDR2 FYNNEI. The CDR3 covers 11 residues. The V gene lost 6 bases and the J gene lost 3 bases, with 5 bases spanning the gap. The CDR3 DNA is TGTGCCAGCAGATTTTACACTGAAGCTTTCTTT. Protein: CASRFYTEAFF.

The chain has TRBV14 and TRBJ2-7, with D maybe TRBD2 (6 bases). Germline CDR1 reads SGHDN; CDR2 reads FVKESK. The CDR3 spans 14 residues. Deletions cut 1 base from V and 5 bases from J, with 12 bases between. The CDR3: CASSQGRERDEQYF. The CDR3 nucleotides are TGTGCCAGCAGCCAAGGCCGGGAGAGAGACGAGCAGTACTTC.